These T cell receptor beta chains were read from a single sample in a study of CD8+ T cells in alopecia areata. Produced via immunoSEQ multiplex PCR; TCRdb's table is partial and in-frame only. The sample lists some 120,000 clones, about three fifths occurring once. The starting material was CD8+ T cells sorted from blood, obtained at week 24, from a patient treated with tofacitinib. The receptors shown here come from a human donor with alopecia areata. The CDR3 runs from the conserved cysteine through the conserved F or W. D genes are given only for firm matches. Not every row has a clone size; where given, it reads once, few, many or a size class.

d_gene | j_gene | abundance | v_gene | CDR3aa | CDR3nt
NA | TRBJ1-1 | few | TRBV30 | CAWKTEGPWTEAFF | TGTGCCTGGAAAACTGAGGGGCCCTGGACTGAAGCTTTCTTT
NA | TRBJ2-5 | NA | TRBV27 | CASSSHPSGELGTQYF | TGTGCCAGCAGTTCTCACCCCTCGGGGGAATTAGGGACCCAGTACTTC
NA | TRBJ2-6 | NA | TRBV6-5 | CASSGLSGANVLTF | TGTGCCAGCAGTGGGCTCTCTGGGGCCAACGTCCTGACTTTC
TRBD2 | TRBJ2-5 | NA | TRBV5-1 | CASSYQRGGRKETQYF | TGCGCCAGCAGCTACCAGCGGGGGGGCCGTAAAGAGACCCAGTACTTC
NA | TRBJ1-5 | NA | TRBV6-6 | CASTYSDSNQPQHF | TGTGCCAGCACTTACTCTGATAGCAATCAGCCCCAGCATTTT
NA | TRBJ2-1 | NA | TRBV29-1 | CSVDGSRDKPFSEQFF | TGCAGCGTTGATGGGTCCCGGGACAAGCCCTTTAGTGAGCAGTTCTTC
NA | TRBJ1-6 | NA | TRBV4-1 | CASSQGQDYNSPLHF | TGCGCCAGCAGCCAAGGGCAAGATTATAATTCACCCCTCCACTTT
NA | TRBJ2-3 | few | TRBV7-9 | CASRRERRTDTQYF | TGTGCCAGCAGACGAGAGCGTCGCACAGATACGCAGTATTTT
NA | TRBJ1-2 | NA | TRBV19 | CASSPRDHNYAWGYTF | TGTGCCAGTAGCCCGCGGGACCATAACTATGCCTGGGGCTACACCTTC
TRBD1 | TRBJ2-7 | NA | TRBV7-6 | CASSSTEDRLEQYF | TGTGCCAGCAGCTCGACCGAGGACAGGCTCGAGCAGTACTTC
TRBD1 | TRBJ1-2 | NA | TRBV19 | CASSIWTGGQDGYGYTF | TGTGCCAGTAGTATCTGGACAGGGGGTCAGGACGGGTATGGCTACACCTTC
TRBD2 | TRBJ2-1 | NA | TRBV27 | CASSSTSGGLEQFF | TGTGCCAGCAGTTCGACTAGCGGGGGGCTCGAGCAGTTCTTC
NA | TRBJ2-3 | NA | TRBV29-1 | CSVEAGDTYTDTQYF | TGCAGCGTTGAAGCCGGGGACACCTACACAGATACGCAGTATTTT
NA | TRBJ1-2 | NA | TRBV9 | CASSVGGLGGYTF | TGTGCCAGCAGCGTAGGGGGCCTTGGTGGCTACACCTTC
NA | TRBJ1-2 | few | TRBV29-1 | CSVGGDYGYTF | TGCAGCGTTGGGGGAGACTATGGCTACACCTTC
NA | TRBJ2-5 | once | TRBV19 | CASSTWARRGLETQYF | TGTGCCAGTAGTACCTGGGCGAGGAGAGGTCTAGAGACCCAGTACTTC
NA | TRBJ1-1 | once | TRBV6-5 | CASSGEQGGYTEAFF | TGTGCCAGCAGTGGGGAACAGGGTGGGTACACTGAAGCTTTCTTT
NA | TRBJ2-6 | once | TRBV7-9 | CASSPGPNSSGANVLTF | TGTGCCAGCAGCCCTGGACCTAACAGCTCTGGGGCCAACGTCCTGACTTTC
NA | TRBJ1-2 | NA | TRBV2 | CASSEPGGAGYTF | TGTGCCAGCAGTGAACCCGGGGGTGCTGGCTACACCTTC
NA | TRBJ2-7 | few | TRBV13 | CASSPEGRPYEQYF | TGTGCCAGCAGCCCCGAGGGCAGGCCTTACGAGCAGTACTTC
NA | TRBJ2-2 | NA | TRBV7-8 | CASSLDDGAAGELFF | TGTGCCAGCAGCTTGGATGATGGGGCCGCCGGGGAGCTGTTTTTT
TRBD1 | TRBJ1-1 | NA | TRBV19 | CASSPSGTGGTEAFF | TGTGCCAGTAGTCCGTCCGGGACAGGGGGCACTGAAGCTTTCTTT
TRBD2 | TRBJ2-3 | NA | TRBV5-1 | CASSFTGGAPETQYF | TGCGCCAGCAGCTTCACCGGGGGGGCGCCGGAGACGCAGTATTTT
NA | TRBJ2-7 | few | TRBV7-6 | CASSQEVIPSYEQYF | TGTGCCAGCAGCCAGGAGGTTATACCCTCCTACGAGCAGTACTTC
NA | TRBJ2-7 | NA | TRBV29-1 | CSVGKGGGPYEQYF | TGCAGCGTGGGAAAGGGTGGGGGCCCCTACGAGCAGTACTTC
NA | TRBJ2-7 | NA | TRBV6-5 | CASSYPNEGSYEQYF | TGTGCCAGCAGTTACCCGAATGAGGGTTCCTACGAGCAGTACTTC
NA | TRBJ1-2 | NA | TRBV11-2 | CASSLDVTDWYYGYTF | TGTGCCAGCAGCTTAGACGTAACAGATTGGTACTATGGCTACACCTTC
NA | TRBJ1-2 | NA | TRBV4-3 | CASSARDPHSGYTF | TGCGCCAGCAGCGCCCGGGACCCCCACTCCGGCTACACCTTC
NA | TRBJ1-2 | NA | TRBV27 | CASSLSLPPGDGYTF | TGTGCCAGCAGTTTATCTCTTCCCCCCGGAGATGGCTACACCTTC
NA | TRBJ2-4 | NA | TRBV4-1 | CASSQVPGTGFPNF | TGCGCCAGCAGCCAGGTCCCCGGGACGGGTTTTCCGAACTTC
NA | TRBJ2-7 | NA | TRBV7-9 | CASSSDRVYEQYF | TGTGCCAGCAGCTCTGACAGAGTCTACGAGCAGTACTTC
NA | TRBJ2-6 | few | TRBV4-1 | CASSQEQGSGANVLTF | TGCGCCAGCAGCCAAGAACAGGGCTCTGGGGCCAACGTCCTGACTTTC
NA | TRBJ2-3 | few | TRBV4-2 | CASSPGATDTQYF | TGTGCCAGCAGCCCAGGGGCCACAGATACGCAGTATTTT
NA | TRBJ1-1 | NA | TRBV7-9 | CASSLGESTEAFF | TGTGCCAGCAGCTTAGGGGAGAGCACTGAAGCTTTCTTT
TRBD2 | TRBJ2-1 | NA | TRBV9 | CASSSRTSLGNEQFF | TGTGCCAGCAGCTCCCGGACTAGTCTCGGGAATGAGCAGTTCTTC
NA | TRBJ1-2 | NA | TRBV5-6 | CASSPSGTYGYTF | TGTGCCAGCAGCCCGTCGGGCACTTATGGCTACACCTTC
NA | TRBJ2-7 | NA | TRBV13 | CASSTDRSSYEQYF | TGTGCCAGCAGCACTGACAGGAGCTCCTACGAGCAGTACTTC
NA | TRBJ2-7 | once | TRBV7-9 | CASSLGNTFYEQYF | TGTGCCAGCAGCTTAGGAAACACCTTCTACGAGCAGTACTTC
NA | TRBJ2-5 | once | TRBV18 | CASSPLRGWGSTQYF | TGTGCCAGCTCACCACTGAGGGGTTGGGGTTCGACCCAGTACTTC
NA | TRBJ1-2 | NA | TRBV30 | CAWSVVGPSYGYTF | TGTGCCTGGAGTGTAGTGGGGCCTTCCTATGGCTACACCTTC